This T cell receptor (beta chain) was obtained from a study of T cell changes during pregnancy in multiple sclerosis. V lost 0 bases and J 1 base, leaving 10 bases between the germline ends. This CDR3 is 16 amino acids long. Germline V gene sequence: CDR1 LGHNA, CDR2 YSLEER. Profiled with immunoSEQ multiplex PCR; TCRdb holds only in-frame clones, not every one. Among fewer than 50,000 clones, around 92% were seen once, and the ten largest hold about 4.5%. The starting material was CD8+ T cells from peripheral blood mononuclear cells, obtained in the first trimester of pregnancy. This rearrangement joins TRBV4-3 to TRBJ1-5, with D tentatively TRBD1 (5 bases). The sequence came from a female donor with multiple sclerosis, enrolled in a pregnancy study. The DNA for the CDR3 is TGCGCCAGCAGCCAAGATACGGGGGACAGCAATCAGCCCCAGCATTTT. Translated: CASSQDTGDSNQPQHF.